These 19 T cell receptor beta chains came from one sample sequenced in a study of CD8 T cells in Susac syndrome. The RNA, 0.5 to 1 ug, was put through reverse transcription using random hexamers. TCRdb redid the calling of the immunoSEQ multiplex PCR reads with MiXCR, one entry per CDR3 protein. Among some 130,000 distinct CDR3 sequences, roughly 94% were seen once, and the ten largest hold more than 0.15%. Sequencing used CD8+ T cells from PBMCs. Receptor source: a human donor with Susac syndrome.

V usage is TRBV7-8 and J usage is TRBJ1-2; D unresolved. In germline, CDR1 is SGHVS, CDR2 FQNEAQ. Trimming took off 1 base at V and 7 bases at J, with 10 bases between the two ends. The CDR3 spans 13 residues. The CDR3 nucleotides are TGTGCCAGCAGCTTAGGTCTTAATGGTGGCTACACCTTC. Its protein product is CASSLGLNGGYTF.

This rearrangement joins TRBV18 to TRBJ2-3, with D perhaps matching TRBD2 (7 bases). Germline CDR1 is KGHSH and CDR2 is LQKENI. V lost 0 bases and J lost 1, with 8 bases in between. The CDR3 is 15 amino acids. The CDR3 protein is CASSPPGGRTDTQYF. CDR3 nucleotide sequence: TGTGCCAGCTCACCACCCGGGGGGCGCACAGATACGCAGTATTTT.

CDR3 DNA: TGTGCCAGCAGCTCGGACAGCAGCTACGAGCAGTACTTC. Translated, it gives CASSSDSSYEQYF. V is TRBV11-2 and J is TRBJ2-7; tentatively, D is TRBD1 (6 bases). CDR1 and CDR2 from the germline V gene are SGHAT and FQNNGV. The V and J ends lost 4 bases and 3 bases respectively, with 10 bases between them. This CDR3 spans 13 amino acids.

This clonotype was seen only once. The chain employs TRBV5-1 and TRBJ2-5, with D perhaps matching TRBD1 (6 bases). There are 15 residues in the CDR3. Trimming took off 2 bases at V and 5 bases at J, with 16 bases between the two ends. Germline lookup yields CDR1 SGHRS and CDR2 YFSETQ. The CDR3 reads CASSLTQGWEETQYF. The CDR3 region has the DNA TGCGCCAGCAGCTTAACACAGGGTTGGGAGGAGACCCAGTACTTC.

CDR3 DNA: TGTGCCAGCAGCCAAGATAATAGCGCGGGATCCCTATACGAGCAGTACTTC. Its translation is CASSQDNSAGSLYEQYF. The chain employs TRBV3-1 and TRBJ2-7; D is possibly TRBD2 (6 bases). The germline V gene has CDR1 LGHDT and CDR2 YNNKEL (reference sequence). CDR3 size: 17 residues. The V and J ends lost 0 bases and 4 bases respectively, with 19 bases between them.

The chain couples TRBV14 to TRBJ2-7; 9 positions agree with TRBD1. With 1 base clipped from V and 9 bases from J, the junction kept 10 bases outside the gene matches. The CDR3 runs to 15 residues. CDR1 is SGHDN and CDR2 is FVKESK in the germline V gene. CDR3 coding DNA: TGTGCCAGCAGCCAAGGAGGGACAGGGATTTCAGGGCAGTACTTC. The encoded protein is CASSQGGTGISGQYF.

V usage is TRBV4-1 and J usage is TRBJ2-1; D call uncertain. The CDR3 is 14 amino acids. Germline CDR1 and CDR2: MGHRA and YSYEKL. V lost 3 bases and J lost 8, with 14 bases in between. The chain's CDR3 is CASSHGSGSDEQFF. In DNA form, the CDR3 reads TGCGCCAGCAGCCACGGCTCGGGCAGCGATGAGCAGTTCTTC.

The chain is built from TRBV30 and TRBJ2-3, with 8 bases aligning to TRBD2. The V segment lost 0 bases and the J segment 5 bases; nucleotides outside the gene matches: 1. This CDR3 region has 13 residues. Germline values: CDR1 GTSNPN, CDR2 SVGIG (reference sequence). In nucleotides, the CDR3 is TGTGCCTGGAGTGTACTAGCGGAAGATACGCAGTATTTT. Protein sequence: CAWSVLAEDTQYF.

This chain uses TRBV27 with TRBJ2-7; 7 nucleotides align to TRBD1. The J segment lost 4 bases and the V segment lost 5 bases, leaving 11 bases of the junction unmatched. Germline assignment: CDR1 MNHEY and CDR2 SMNVEV (reference sequence). This CDR3 has 15 residues. CDR3 DNA sequence: TGTGCCAGCAGTCCAGCCGGGACAGCATTTTACGAGCAGTACTTC. Amino acid sequence: CASSPAGTAFYEQYF.

V gene TRBV11-2 combines with J gene TRBJ2-7; D remains ambiguous. Trimming cost V 3 bases and J 3 bases, with 15 bases left between them. Germline V CDR1 and CDR2: SGHAT, FQNNGV. The CDR3 loop spans 15 amino acids. CDR3 coding DNA: TGTGCCAGCAGCTTTATCAGCGATGGGTACTACGAGCAGTACTTC. This codes for CASSFISDGYYEQYF.

This clonotype appeared once. The V gene is TRBV20-1, the J gene TRBJ2-7; TRBD1 matches 10 bases. The CDR3 has 15 residues. Germline V CDR1 and CDR2: DFQATT, SNEGSKA (reference sequence). V dropped 3 bases and J dropped 3; count of bases not matched to a gene: 8. CDR3 nucleotides: TGCAGTGCTAGTCACGGGACAGGGGAGGTCTACGAGCAGTACTTC. Amino acids: CSASHGTGEVYEQYF.

The chain carries TRBV13 and TRBJ2-7; possible D gene TRBD1, 5 bases. From germline, CDR1 is PRHDT and CDR2 FYEKMQ (reference sequence). This CDR3 has 17 residues. V was cut by 2 bases and J by 6 bases, with 23 bases left in between. The CDR3, as DNA: TGTGCCAGCAGCTTAAACGGCCTCGGCGCTGCAGGGTCCGAGCAGTACTTC. The encoded protein is CASSLNGLGAAGSEQYF. The full variable domain, in which reference TRBV13 and TRBJ2-7 provide the parts outside the CDR3, is AAGVIQSPRHLIKEKRETATLKCYPIPRHDTVYWYQQGPGQDPQFLISFYEKMQSDKGSIPDRFSAQQFSDYHSELNMSSLELGDSALYFCASSLNGLGAAGSEQYFGPGTRLTVT.

The chain couples TRBV28 to TRBJ2-2; 14 nucleotides agree with TRBD2. This CDR3 has 16 amino acids. Germline trimming cut 2 bases from V and 6 bases from J; bases unmatched to any gene: 2. The germline CDR1 and CDR2 sequences are MDHEN and SYDVKM. The DNA for the CDR3 is TGTGCCAGCAGTTTAAGACTAGCGGGAGGGTCCGGGGAGCTGTTTTTT. This codes for CASSLRLAGGSGELFF.

The rearrangement joins TRBV4-1 to TRBJ1-1; D is undetermined. The CDR3 is 12 residues long. V lost 0 bases and J lost 6, with 5 bases in between. Per germline, CDR1 MGHRA and CDR2 YSYEKL. The CDR3 coding sequence is TGCGCCAGCAGCCAAGATCGGGCTGAAGCTTTCTTT. Translation: CASSQDRAEAFF.

The chain recombines TRBV2 with TRBJ2-1; 10 positions match TRBD2. Looked up from germline, CDR1 is SNHLY and CDR2 is FYNNEI. Trimming at V came to 6 bases and at J to 5 bases, leaving 4 bases not matched to a gene. This CDR3 region has 14 residues. In DNA form, the CDR3 reads TGTGCCAGCAGGACTAGCGGGCAGCACAATGAGCAGTTCTTC. The encoded protein is CASRTSGQHNEQFF.

The gene calls are TRBV18 and TRBJ2-7, with D unclear. This CDR3 spans 13 amino acids. V dropped 3 bases and J dropped 5 bases, with 11 bases sitting between them. The germline CDR1 and CDR2 sequences are KGHSH and LQKENI. CDR3 loop: CASSPPRVDEQYF. The CDR3 coding sequence is TGTGCCAGCTCACCTCCCCGTGTGGACGAGCAGTACTTC.

The chain is built from TRBV20-1 and TRBJ1-5; weak D call: TRBD1 (5 bases). V shed 0 bases and J shed 4 bases, with 16 bases lying between them. The germline CDR1 and CDR2 sequences are DFQATT and SNEGSKA (reference sequence). The CDR3 is 16 residues long. The CDR3 spells CSARDVDSGGNQPQHF. For the CDR3, the DNA is TGCAGTGCTAGAGACGTTGACAGCGGGGGAAATCAGCCCCAGCATTTT.

The V and J genes are TRBV20-1 and TRBJ2-7; 8 nucleotides match TRBD2. The CDR3 has 13 residues. V gave up 4 bases and J gave up 3 bases; unmatched junction bases: 5. Germline CDR1 is DFQATT and CDR2 is SNEGSKA (reference sequence). The CDR3 is CSATTSAGYEQYF. The CDR3 region has the DNA TGCAGTGCTACGACTAGCGCCGGCTACGAGCAGTACTTC.

This clonotype was seen once. The chain couples TRBV13 to TRBJ2-3; possibly TRBD2 for D (6 bases). CDR1 and CDR2 from the germline V gene are PRHDT and FYEKMQ (reference sequence). The CDR3 length is 17 residues. V lost 5 bases to trimming and J lost 0 bases, with 18 bases between them. The CDR3 region is CASSEGPLGGSTDTQYF. The CDR3 DNA reads TGTGCCAGCAGCGAGGGACCCCTCGGGGGTAGCACAGATACGCAGTATTTT. Looking up the rest from reference TRBV13 and TRBJ2-3 gives the full variable domain: AAGVIQSPRHLIKEKRETATLKCYPIPRHDTVYWYQQGPGQDPQFLISFYEKMQSDKGSIPDRFSAQQFSDYHSELNMSSLELGDSALYFCASSEGPLGGSTDTQYFGPGTRLTVL.